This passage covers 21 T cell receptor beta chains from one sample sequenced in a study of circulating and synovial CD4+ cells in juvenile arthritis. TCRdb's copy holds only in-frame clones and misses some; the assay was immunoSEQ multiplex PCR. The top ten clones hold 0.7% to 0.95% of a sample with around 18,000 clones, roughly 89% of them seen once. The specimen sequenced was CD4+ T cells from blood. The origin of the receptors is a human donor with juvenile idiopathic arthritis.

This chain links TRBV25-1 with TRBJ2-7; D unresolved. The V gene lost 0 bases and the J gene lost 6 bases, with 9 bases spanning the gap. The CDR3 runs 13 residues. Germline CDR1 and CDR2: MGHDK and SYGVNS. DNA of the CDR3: TGTGCCAGCAGTGAATATCTGAAGAGCGAGCAGTACTTC. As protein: CASSEYLKSEQYF.

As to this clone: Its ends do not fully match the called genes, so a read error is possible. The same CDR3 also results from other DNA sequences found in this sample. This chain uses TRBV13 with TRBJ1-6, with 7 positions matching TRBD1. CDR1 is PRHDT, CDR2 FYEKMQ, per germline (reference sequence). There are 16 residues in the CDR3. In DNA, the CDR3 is TGTGCCAGCAACTTACAGGGGAGCTCCTATAATTCACCCCTCCACTTT. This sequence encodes CASNLQGSSYNSPLHF.

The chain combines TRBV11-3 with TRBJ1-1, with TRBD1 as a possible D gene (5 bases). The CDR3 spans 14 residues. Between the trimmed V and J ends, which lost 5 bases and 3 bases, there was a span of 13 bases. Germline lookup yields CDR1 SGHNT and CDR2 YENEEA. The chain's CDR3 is CASSLRPGDTEAFF. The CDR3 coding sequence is TGTGCCAGCAGCCTAAGGCCGGGGGACACTGAAGCTTTCTTT.

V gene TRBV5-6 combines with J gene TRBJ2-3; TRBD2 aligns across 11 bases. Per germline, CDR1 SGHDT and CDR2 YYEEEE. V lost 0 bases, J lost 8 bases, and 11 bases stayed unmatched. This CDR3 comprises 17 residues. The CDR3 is CASSLGPSGGLQGTQYF. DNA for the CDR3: TGTGCCAGCAGCTTGGGTCCTAGCGGGGGGCTTCAGGGTACGCAGTATTTT.

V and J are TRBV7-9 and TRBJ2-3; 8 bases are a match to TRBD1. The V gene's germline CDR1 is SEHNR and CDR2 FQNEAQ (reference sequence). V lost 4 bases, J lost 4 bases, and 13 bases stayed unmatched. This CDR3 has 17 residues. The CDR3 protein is CASSSDRGWTGPDTQYF. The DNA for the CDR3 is TGTGCCAGCAGCTCGGATAGGGGGTGGACAGGGCCAGATACGCAGTATTTT.

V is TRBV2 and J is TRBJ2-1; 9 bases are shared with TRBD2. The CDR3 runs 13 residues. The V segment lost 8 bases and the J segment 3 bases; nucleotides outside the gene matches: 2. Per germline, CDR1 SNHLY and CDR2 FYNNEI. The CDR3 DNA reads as TGTGCCAGCCGTAGCGGGGGCTACAATGAGCAGTTCTTC. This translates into CASRSGGYNEQFF.

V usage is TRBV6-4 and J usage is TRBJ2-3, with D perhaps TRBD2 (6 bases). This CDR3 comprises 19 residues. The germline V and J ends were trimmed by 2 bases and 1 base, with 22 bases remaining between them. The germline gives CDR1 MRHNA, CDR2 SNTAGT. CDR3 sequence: CASSDRCGVRAVGTDTQYF. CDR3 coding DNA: TGTGCCAGCAGTGACCGGTGCGGGGTAAGGGCGGTTGGCACAGATACGCAGTATTTT.

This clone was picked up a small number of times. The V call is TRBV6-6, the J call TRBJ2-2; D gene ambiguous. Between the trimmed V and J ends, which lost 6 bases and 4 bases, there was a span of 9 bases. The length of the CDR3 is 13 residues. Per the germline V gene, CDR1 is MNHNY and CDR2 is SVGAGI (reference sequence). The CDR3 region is CASSSSSTGELFF. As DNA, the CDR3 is TGTGCCAGCAGCTCTTCCTCCACCGGGGAGCTGTTTTTT.

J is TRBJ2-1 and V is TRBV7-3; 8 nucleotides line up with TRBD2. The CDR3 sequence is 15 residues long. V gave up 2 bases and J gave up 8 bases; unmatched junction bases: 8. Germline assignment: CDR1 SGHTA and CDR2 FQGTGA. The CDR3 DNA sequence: TGTGCCAGCAGCTTAGGGGGGACTAGGGGCCATGAGCAGTTCTTC. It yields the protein CASSLGGTRGHEQFF.

The CDR3 sequence: CATLAGANTDTQYF. CDR3 in DNA: TGTGCCACCCTAGCGGGAGCCAACACAGATACGCAGTATTTT. The chain uses TRBV28 and TRBJ2-3; 10 bases line up with TRBD2. The CDR3 consists of 14 residues. Per germline, CDR1 MDHEN and CDR2 SYDVKM. With 10 bases clipped from V and 2 bases from J, the junction kept 6 bases outside the gene matches.

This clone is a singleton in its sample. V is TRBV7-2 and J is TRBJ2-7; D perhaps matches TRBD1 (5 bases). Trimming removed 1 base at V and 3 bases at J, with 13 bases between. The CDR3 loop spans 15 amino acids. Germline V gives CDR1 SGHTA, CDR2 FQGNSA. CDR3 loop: CASSLGGRTRYEQYF. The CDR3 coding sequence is TGTGCCAGCAGCTTAGGGGGCAGGACACGCTACGAGCAGTACTTC.

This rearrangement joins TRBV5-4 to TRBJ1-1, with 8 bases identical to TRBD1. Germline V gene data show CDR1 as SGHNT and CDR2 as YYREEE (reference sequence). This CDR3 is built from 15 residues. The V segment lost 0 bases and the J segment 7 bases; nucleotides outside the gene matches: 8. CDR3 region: CASSLAGRGRGEAFF. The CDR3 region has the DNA TGTGCCAGCAGCTTGGCCGGCAGGGGGCGAGGTGAAGCTTTCTTT.

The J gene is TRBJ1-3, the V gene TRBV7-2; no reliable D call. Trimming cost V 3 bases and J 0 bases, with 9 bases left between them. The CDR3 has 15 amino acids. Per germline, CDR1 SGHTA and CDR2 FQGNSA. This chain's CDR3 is CASSFYASSGNTIYF. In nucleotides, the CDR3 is TGTGCCAGCAGCTTTTACGCGTCCTCTGGAAACACCATATATTTT.

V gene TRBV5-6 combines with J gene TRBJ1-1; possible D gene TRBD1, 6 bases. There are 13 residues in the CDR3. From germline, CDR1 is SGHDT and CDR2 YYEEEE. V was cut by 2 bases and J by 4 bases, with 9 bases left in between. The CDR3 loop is CASSLGTFTEAFF. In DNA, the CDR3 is TGTGCCAGCAGCTTAGGGACATTCACTGAAGCTTTCTTT.

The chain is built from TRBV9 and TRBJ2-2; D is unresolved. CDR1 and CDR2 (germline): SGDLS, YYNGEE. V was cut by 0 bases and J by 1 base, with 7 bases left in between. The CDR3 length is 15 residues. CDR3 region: CASSVGPWNTGELFF. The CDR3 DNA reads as TGTGCCAGCAGCGTAGGGCCCTGGAACACCGGGGAGCTGTTTTTT.

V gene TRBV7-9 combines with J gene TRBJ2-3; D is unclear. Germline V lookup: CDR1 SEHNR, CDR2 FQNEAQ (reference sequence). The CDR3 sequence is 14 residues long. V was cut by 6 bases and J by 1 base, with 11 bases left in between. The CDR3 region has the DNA TGTGCCAGCAGGTCGGAGTCGGGCACAGATACGCAGTATTTT. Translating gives CASRSESGTDTQYF.

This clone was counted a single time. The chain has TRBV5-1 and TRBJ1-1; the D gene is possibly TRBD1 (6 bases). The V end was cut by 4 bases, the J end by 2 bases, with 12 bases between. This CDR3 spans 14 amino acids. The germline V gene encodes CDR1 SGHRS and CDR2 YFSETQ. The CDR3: CASSPRDTNTEAFF. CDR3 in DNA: TGCGCCAGCAGCCCCCGGGACACCAACACTGAAGCTTTCTTT.

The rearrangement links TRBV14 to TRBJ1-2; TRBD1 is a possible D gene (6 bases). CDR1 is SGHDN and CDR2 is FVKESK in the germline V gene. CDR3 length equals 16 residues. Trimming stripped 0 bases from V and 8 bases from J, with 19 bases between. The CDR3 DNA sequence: TGTGCCAGCAGCCAAGATCGAGGGGGACATTCGTACGGCTACACCTTC. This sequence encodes CASSQDRGGHSYGYTF.

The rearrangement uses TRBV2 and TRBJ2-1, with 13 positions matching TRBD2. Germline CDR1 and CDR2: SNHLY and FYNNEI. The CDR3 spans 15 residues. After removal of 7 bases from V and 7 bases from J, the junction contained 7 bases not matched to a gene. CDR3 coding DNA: TGTGCCAGCACGACTAGCGGGAGGTCGGGAAATGAGCAGTTCTTC. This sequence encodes CASTTSGRSGNEQFF.

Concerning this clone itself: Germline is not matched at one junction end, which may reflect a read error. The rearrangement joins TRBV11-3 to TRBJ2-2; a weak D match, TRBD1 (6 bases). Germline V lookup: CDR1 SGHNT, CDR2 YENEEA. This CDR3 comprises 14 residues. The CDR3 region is CASRPTGNAGELFF. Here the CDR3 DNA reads TGTGCCAGCAGACCAACAGGGAACGCCGGGGAGCTGTTTTTT.

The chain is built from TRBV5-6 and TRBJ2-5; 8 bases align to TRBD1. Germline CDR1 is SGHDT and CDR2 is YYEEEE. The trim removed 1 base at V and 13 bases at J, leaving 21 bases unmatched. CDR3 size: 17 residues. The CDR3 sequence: CASSLLAGTGLIRGLYF. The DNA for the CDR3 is TGTGCCAGCAGCTTGTTGGCTGGGACAGGTTTAATCCGAGGACTGTACTTC.